One TCR beta chain is described in this entry. As yet, its antigen is unknown. Assay: immunoSEQ multiplex PCR; the TCRdb copy retains only in-frame clones and omits some. This sample yields around 84,000 clones, of which about 90% are seen a single time; roughly 7% belongs to the top ten. V was clipped by 5 bases and J by 3 bases; unmatched bases: 10. The V gene's germline CDR1 is MDHEN and CDR2 SYDVKM. The CDR3 runs 16 residues. The entry originates in a study of T cell responses to AZD1222 COVID-19 vaccine. Study-level points and caveats: The donors showed a predominance of white British ancestry and of females, with possible underestimation of clonal diversity.

The source was peripheral blood, collected on day 0 of MenACWY control vaccination. This receptor was obtained from an adult in good health. The V gene is TRBV28, the J gene TRBJ2-3; TRBD2 agrees at 8 bases. In nucleotides, the CDR3 is TGTGCCAGCAGTCCAAATCCGGGGGGGCCGACAGATACGCAGTATTTT. It encodes CASSPNPGGPTDTQYF.